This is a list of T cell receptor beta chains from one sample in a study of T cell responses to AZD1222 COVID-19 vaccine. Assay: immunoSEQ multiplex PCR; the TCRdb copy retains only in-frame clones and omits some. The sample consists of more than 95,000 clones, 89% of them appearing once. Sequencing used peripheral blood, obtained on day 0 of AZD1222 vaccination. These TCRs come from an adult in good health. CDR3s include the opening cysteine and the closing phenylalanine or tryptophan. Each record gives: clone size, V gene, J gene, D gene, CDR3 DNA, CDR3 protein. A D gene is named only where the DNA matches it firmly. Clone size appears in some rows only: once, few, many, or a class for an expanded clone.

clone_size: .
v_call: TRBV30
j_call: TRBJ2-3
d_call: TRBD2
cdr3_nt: TGTGCCTGGAGTACACTAGCGGGAGTAGGGGATACGCAGTATTTT
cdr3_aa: CAWSTLAGVGDTQYF

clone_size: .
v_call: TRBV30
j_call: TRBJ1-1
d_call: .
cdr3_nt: TGTGCCTGGAGTGCCTCAAGGCGGGGCACTGAAGCTTTCTTT
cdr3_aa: CAWSASRRGTEAFF

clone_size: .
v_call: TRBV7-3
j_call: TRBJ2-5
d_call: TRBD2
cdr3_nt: TGTGCCAGCAGCTTAAGCCCTAGCGGGAGGGAGACCCAGTACTTC
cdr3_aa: CASSLSPSGRETQYF

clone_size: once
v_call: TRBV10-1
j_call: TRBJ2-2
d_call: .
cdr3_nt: TGCGCCAGCAGAGAGACACCGCACACCGGGGAGCTGTTTTTT
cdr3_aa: CASRETPHTGELFF

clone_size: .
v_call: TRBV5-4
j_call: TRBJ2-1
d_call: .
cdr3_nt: TGTGCCAGCAGCGCGGTCTACAATGAGCAGTTCTTC
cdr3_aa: CASSAVYNEQFF

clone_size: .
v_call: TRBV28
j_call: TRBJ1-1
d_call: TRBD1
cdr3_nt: TGTGCCACCCGGGGGGGGACAGGAGGGAACACTGAAGCTTTCTTT
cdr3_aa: CATRGGTGGNTEAFF

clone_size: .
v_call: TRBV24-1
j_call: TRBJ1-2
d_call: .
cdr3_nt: TGTGCCACCAGTGCCGGCAGCGAGGGGGGTTTGTATGGCTACACCTTC
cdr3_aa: CATSAGSEGGLYGYTF

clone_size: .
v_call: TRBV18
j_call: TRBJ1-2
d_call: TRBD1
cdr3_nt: TGTGCCAGCTCACCATCGACAGGGCCGAACTATGGCTACACCTTC
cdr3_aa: CASSPSTGPNYGYTF

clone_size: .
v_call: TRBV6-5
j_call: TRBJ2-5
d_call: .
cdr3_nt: TGTGCCAGCAGTTTTAATCGGGGAGAGACCCAGTACTTC
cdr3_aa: CASSFNRGETQYF

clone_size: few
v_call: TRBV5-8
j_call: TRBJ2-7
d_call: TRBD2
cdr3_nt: TGTGCCAGCAGCGGAACTAGCGGGCCAACCTACGAGCAGTACTTC
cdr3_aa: CASSGTSGPTYEQYF

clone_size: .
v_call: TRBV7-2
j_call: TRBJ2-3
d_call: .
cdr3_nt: TGTGCCAGCAGCTTAGCAGATACGCAGTATTTT
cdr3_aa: CASSLADTQYF

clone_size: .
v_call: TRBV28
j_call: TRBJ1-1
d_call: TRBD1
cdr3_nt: TGTGCCAGCAGTCCAACAGGGGGGGCGGCTTTCTTT
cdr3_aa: CASSPTGGAAFF

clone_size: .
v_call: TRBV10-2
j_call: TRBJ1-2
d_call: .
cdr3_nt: TGCGCCAGCAGTGAGGTGGGCCTCCCTCGGGGCTACACCTTC
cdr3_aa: CASSEVGLPRGYTF

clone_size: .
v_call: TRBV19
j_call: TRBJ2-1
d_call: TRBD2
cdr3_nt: TGTGCCAGTAGTAACTTAGCGGGAGGGGGACATGAGCAGTTCTTC
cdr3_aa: CASSNLAGGGHEQFF

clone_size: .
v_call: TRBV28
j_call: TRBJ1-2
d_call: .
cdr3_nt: TGTGCCAGCAGTCCGGGGGATATCTATGGCTACACCTTC
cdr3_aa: CASSPGDIYGYTF

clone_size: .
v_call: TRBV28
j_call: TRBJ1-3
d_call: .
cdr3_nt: TGTGCCAGCAGTTTATTGGGAAACACCATATATTTT
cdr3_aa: CASSLLGNTIYF

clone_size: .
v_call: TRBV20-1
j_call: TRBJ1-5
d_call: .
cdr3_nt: TGCAGTGCTAGTTCGGGGCAGAGGCAGCCCCAGCATTTT
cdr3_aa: CSASSGQRQPQHF